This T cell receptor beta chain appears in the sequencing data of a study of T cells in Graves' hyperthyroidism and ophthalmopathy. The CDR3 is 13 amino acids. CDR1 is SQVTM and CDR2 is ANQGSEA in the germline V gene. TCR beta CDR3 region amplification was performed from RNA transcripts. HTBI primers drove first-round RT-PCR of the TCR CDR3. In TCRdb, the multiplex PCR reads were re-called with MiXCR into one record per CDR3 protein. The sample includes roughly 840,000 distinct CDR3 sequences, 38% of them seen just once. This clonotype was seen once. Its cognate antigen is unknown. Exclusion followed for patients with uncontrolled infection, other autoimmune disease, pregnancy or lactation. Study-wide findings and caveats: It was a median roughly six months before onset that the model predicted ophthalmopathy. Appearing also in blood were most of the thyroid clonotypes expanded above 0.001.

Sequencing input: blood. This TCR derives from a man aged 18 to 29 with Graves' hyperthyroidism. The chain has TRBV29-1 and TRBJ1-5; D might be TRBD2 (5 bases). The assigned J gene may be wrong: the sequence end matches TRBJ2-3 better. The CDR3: CSVVSGSTDTQYF. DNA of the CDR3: TGCAGCGTTGTTTCGGGGAGCACAGATACGCAGTATTTT.